This T cell receptor (beta chain) was recovered during a study of Ad26.COV2.S vaccination and SARS-CoV-2 variants. Study findings and constraints: Breadth measured for non-spike TCRs was similar across vaccine and placebo recipients. Substantial response breadth was reportedly seen for spike-specific CD8+ and CD4+ T cells after vaccination.

Details on this clone: Its matching antigen is unknown.

The repertoire was sequenced with immunoSEQ multiplex PCR; TCRdb's copy has only in-frame clones and lacks some. The table records under 550,000 clones, approximately 87% of them present only once. Documented treatment: some 20 received Ad26.COV2.S at low or high dose, single or two shots; several received placebo; per-sample allocation not given. Repertoires come from day 63 after the first vaccine or placebo injection. Germline V gives CDR1 GTSNPN, CDR2 SVGIG (reference sequence). The CDR3 is 16 amino acids. Trimming at V came to 0 bases and at J to 4 bases, leaving 11 bases not matched to a gene. Sequences were derived from peripheral blood, sampled in a trial of Ad26.COV2.S vaccine versus placebo. The sequence was obtained from a person between 18 and 65 years old who received the Ad26.COV2.S COVID-19 vaccine or a placebo. The chain uses TRBV30 and TRBJ2-7; TRBD1 matches at 8 bases. In nucleotides, the CDR3 is TGTGCCTGGAGTGTACGGACAGGGAGGTTTGAGTACGAGCAGTACTTC. It encodes CAWSVRTGRFEYEQYF.